This TCR beta chain stems from a study of technical replicates of blood from a handful of donors. Method: immunoSEQ multiplex PCR; TCRdb's copy keeps in-frame clones and lacks some. This table holds tens of thousands of clones, 95% to 98% found once. Trimming pared 3 bases from V and 3 bases from J, leaving 6 bases between. CDR3 length: 11 residues. Germline lookup yields CDR1 SQVTM and CDR2 ANQGSEA. This TCR came from a human donor in good health. The V and J genes are TRBV29-1 and TRBJ2-7; maybe TRBD1 (6 bases). Sequencing used T cells isolated from PBMCs. In nucleotides, the CDR3 is TGCAGCGTTGACAGGGGCTACGAGCAGTACTTC. Amino acids: CSVDRGYEQYF.